The 5 T cell receptor beta chains in this list originate from one sample, sequenced in a study of cytomegalovirus exposure and HLA in healthy donors. The data were produced by immunoSEQ multiplex PCR, yet TCRdb's version contains in-frame clones alone and is incomplete. The table records under 200,000 clones, about 90% of them present only once. The sequenced sample was PBMCs. Receptor source: a woman younger than 35 in good health and CMV-seropositive.

This chain joins TRBV7-2 and TRBJ2-1; TRBD2 matches at 14 bases. The CDR3 contains 15 residues. Germline CDR1 reads SGHTA; CDR2 reads FQGNSA. V dropped 5 bases and J dropped 10; count of bases not matched to a gene: 7. This CDR3 reads CASSPGTSGGREQFF. The CDR3 DNA reads as TGTGCCAGCAGCCCGGGGACTAGCGGGGGCCGGGAGCAGTTCTTC.

V and J are TRBV6-6 and TRBJ2-3; 8 bases map to TRBD1. The CDR3 runs 14 residues. Germline CDR1 and CDR2: MNHNY and SVGAGI (reference sequence). Trimming removed 6 bases from V and 4 bases from J; junction bases left unmatched: 6. CDR3 protein: CASSPDRAADTQYF. The CDR3 region has the DNA TGTGCCAGCAGCCCGGACAGGGCAGCAGATACGCAGTATTTT.

This clone was observed a handful of times. This sequence joins TRBV2 and TRBJ1-6; maybe TRBD1 (5 bases). The CDR3 length is 14 residues. Germline CDR1 is SNHLY and CDR2 is FYNNEI. Trimming stripped 2 bases from V and 7 bases from J, with 9 bases between. In DNA, the CDR3 is TGTGCCAGCAGTGAAAGGGGAGGCAATTCACCCCTCCACTTT. It translates to CASSERGGNSPLHF.

The rearrangement joins TRBV6-1 to TRBJ2-3; 10 bases are shared with TRBD2. The CDR3 loop spans 16 amino acids. Germline V lookup: CDR1 MNHNS, CDR2 SASEGT. V was clipped by 4 bases and J by 1 base; unmatched bases: 5. Here the CDR3 DNA reads TGTGCCAGCAGTGGCTTAGCGGGGGGCCGCACAGATACGCAGTATTTT. The encoded protein is CASSGLAGGRTDTQYF.

The chain employs TRBV4-3 and TRBJ2-5; the match to TRBD2 covers 12 bases. Trimming at V came to 3 bases and at J to 5 bases, leaving 7 bases not matched to a gene. Germline CDR1 and CDR2: LGHNA and YSLEER. This CDR3 has 16 residues. CDR3 bases: TGCGCCAGCAGCCAGGGACTAGCGGGCATTCACGAGACCCAGTACTTC. Translation: CASSQGLAGIHETQYF.